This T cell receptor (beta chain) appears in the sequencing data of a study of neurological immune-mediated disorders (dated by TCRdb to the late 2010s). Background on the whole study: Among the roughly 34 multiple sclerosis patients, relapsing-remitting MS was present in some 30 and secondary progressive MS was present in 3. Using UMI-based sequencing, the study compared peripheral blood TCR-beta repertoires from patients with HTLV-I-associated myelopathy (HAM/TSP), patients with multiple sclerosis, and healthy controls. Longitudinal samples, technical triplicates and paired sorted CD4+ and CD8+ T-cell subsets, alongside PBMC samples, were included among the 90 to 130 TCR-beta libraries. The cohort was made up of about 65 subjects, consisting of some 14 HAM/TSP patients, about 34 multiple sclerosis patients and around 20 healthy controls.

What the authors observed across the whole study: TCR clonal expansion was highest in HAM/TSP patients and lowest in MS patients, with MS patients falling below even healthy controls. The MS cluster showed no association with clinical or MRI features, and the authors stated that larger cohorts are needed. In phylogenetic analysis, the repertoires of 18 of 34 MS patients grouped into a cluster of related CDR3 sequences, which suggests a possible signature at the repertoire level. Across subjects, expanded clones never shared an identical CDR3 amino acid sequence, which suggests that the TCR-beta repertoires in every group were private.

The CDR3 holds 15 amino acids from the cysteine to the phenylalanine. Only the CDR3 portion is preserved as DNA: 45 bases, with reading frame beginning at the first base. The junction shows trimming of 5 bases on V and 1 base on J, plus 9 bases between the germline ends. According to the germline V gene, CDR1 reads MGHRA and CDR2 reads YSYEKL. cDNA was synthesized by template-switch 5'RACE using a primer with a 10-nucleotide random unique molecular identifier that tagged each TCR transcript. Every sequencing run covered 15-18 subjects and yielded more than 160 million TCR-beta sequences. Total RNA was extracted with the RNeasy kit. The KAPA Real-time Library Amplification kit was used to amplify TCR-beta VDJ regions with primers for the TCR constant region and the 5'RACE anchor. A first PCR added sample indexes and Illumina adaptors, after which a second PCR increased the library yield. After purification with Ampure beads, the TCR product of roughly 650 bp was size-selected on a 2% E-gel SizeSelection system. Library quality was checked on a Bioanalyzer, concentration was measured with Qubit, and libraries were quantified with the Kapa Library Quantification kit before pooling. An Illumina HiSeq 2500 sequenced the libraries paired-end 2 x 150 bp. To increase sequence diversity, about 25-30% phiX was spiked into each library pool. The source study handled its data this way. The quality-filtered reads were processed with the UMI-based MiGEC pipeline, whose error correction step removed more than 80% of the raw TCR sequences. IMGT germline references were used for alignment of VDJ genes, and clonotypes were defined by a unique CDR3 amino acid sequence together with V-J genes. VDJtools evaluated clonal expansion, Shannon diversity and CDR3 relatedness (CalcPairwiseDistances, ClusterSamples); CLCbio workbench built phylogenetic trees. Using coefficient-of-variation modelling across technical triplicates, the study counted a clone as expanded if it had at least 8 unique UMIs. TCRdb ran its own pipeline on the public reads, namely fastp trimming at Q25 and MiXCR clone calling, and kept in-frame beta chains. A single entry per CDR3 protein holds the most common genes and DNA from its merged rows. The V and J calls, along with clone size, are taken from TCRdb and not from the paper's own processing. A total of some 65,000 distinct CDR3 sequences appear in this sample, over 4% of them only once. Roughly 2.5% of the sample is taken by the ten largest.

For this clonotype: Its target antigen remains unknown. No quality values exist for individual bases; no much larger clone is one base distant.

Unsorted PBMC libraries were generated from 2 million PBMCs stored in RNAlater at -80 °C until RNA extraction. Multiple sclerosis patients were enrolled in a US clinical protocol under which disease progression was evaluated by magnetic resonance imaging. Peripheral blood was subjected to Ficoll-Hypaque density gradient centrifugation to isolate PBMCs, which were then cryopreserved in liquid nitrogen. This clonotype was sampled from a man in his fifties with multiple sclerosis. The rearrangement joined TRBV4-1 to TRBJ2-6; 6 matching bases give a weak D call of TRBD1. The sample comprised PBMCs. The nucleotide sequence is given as TGCGCCAGCAGCTTAACAGGGTCTGGGGCCAACGTCCTGACTTTC. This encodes CASSLTGSGANVLTF.